Sequencing of this T cell receptor (beta chain) was carried out in a study of cytomegalovirus exposure and HLA in healthy donors. Study-wide findings and caveats: Association of a missense DCLRE1C variant with TCR beta V- and J-gene trimming was reported in a later analysis. Sequencing artifact likely explains a cluster of highly shared sequence variants. Specific recognition of CMV antigens was confirmed in vitro for a few chains (all CMV-associated). For most TCR beta V segments, an earlier analysis put the productive rate at about 87% or about 30% of the time.

CDR3 length: 17 residues. CDR1 KGHSH and CDR2 LQKENI come from the germline V gene. Trimming at V came to 3 bases and at J to 4 bases, leaving 8 bases not matched to a gene. This clone was detected only a few times. Its antigen is currently unknown. 60 Vbeta and 13 Jbeta primers were used in PCR. This table comes from immunoSEQ multiplex PCR, and its TCRdb copy is limited to in-frame clones, with some not included. The data hold around 65,000 clones, with 65% to 70% observed a single time. The sequencing sample was made of PBMCs. The source is a man between 35 and 55 years old in good health and CMV-seropositive. The chain carries TRBV18 and TRBJ2-1; 11 bases are shared with TRBD2. CDR3 region: CASSPVAGGSGYNEQFF. CDR3 bases: TGTGCCAGCTCACCGGTAGCGGGAGGGTCCGGTTACAATGAGCAGTTCTTC.